This T cell receptor (beta chain) was recovered during a study of Graves' ophthalmopathy and Graves' hyperthyroidism. Findings of the study overall: Detected in blood as well were most expanded thyroid clonotypes with frequency above 0.001.

Many counts were recorded for this clonotype. Its antigen remains unidentified. Every ophthalmopathy donor presented moderate-to-severe activity, CAS ≥3, NOSPECS ≥4 and duration under 3 months. The V and J ends lost 3 bases and 3 bases respectively, with 18 bases between them. The CDR3 is 17 amino acids. Germline V CDR1 and CDR2: SGDLS, YYNGEE. RNA transcripts were the source from which TCR beta CDR3 regions were amplified. The authors performed first-round RT-PCR with HTBI primers and then a second-round multiplex PCR. TCRdb analysed the multiplex PCR reads with MiXCR anew, one entry per CDR3 protein. Among nearly 400,000 distinct CDR3 sequences listed, 15% to 20% were seen once.

This chain uses TRBV9 with TRBJ2-2; tentative D call: TRBD1 (6 bases). The TCR was taken from a young woman with Graves' ophthalmopathy. Sequencing input: peripheral blood. The CDR3 sequence is CASSGPRGSTDTGELFF. DNA for the CDR3: TGTGCCAGCAGCGGCCCGAGGGGGTCAACTGACACCGGGGAGCTGTTTTTT.